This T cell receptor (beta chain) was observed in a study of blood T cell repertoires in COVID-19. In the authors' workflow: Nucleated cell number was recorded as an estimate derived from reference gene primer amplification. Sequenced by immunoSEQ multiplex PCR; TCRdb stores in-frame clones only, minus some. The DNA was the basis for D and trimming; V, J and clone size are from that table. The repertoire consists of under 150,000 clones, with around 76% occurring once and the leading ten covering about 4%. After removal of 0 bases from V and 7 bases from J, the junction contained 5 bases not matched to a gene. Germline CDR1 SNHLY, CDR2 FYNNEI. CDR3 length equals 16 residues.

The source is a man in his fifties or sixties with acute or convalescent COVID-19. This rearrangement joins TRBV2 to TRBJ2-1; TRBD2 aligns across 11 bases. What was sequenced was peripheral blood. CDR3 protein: CASSEAGTSGTNEQFF. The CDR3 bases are TGTGCCAGCAGTGAAGCAGGGACTAGCGGAACGAATGAGCAGTTCTTC.